Given below is one TCR beta chain in context. Antigen specificity is unknown. This sequence may be a read error, since a much larger clone differs from it by one base. CDR3 length: 12 amino acids. V was clipped by 5 bases and J by 4 bases, with 8 bases between them. Germline assignment: CDR1 MNHNS and CDR2 SASEGT. The study reverse transcribed the entire isolated RNA, so it sequenced expressed TCRB transcripts. The table came from immunoSEQ multiplex PCR; TCRdb's copy has only in-frame clones and leaves some out. The profile covers under 200,000 clones, with around 8% appearing a single time and nearly 0.65% taken by the ten largest. This entry comes from a study of beta chain features in type 1 diabetes. Study-wide context: Sorted cell examination encompassed about 110 million cells across all samples. Study-wide results and limits: Individuals with type 1 diabetes displayed fewer insertions and more deletions at VDJ junctions.

The chain links TRBV6-1 to TRBJ1-2; D call uncertain. Sample: central memory CD4+ T cells from blood. The clonotype was recovered from a man between 18 and 35 years old in good health. The CDR3 nucleotides read TGTGCCAGCAGTTTCGAGGGCTATGGCTACACCTTC. Encoded protein: CASSFEGYGYTF.